Shown below are 21 T cell receptor beta chains from a single sample sequenced in a study of shared clonotypes between healthy human individuals. Clones were read by immunoSEQ multiplex PCR, and TCRdb kept only the in-frame ones, dropping some. The sample has a few million clones; under 95% are singletons. Sample: naive CD4+ T cells from PBMCs. Stated subset: CD45RA+ positively selected. Receptor source: a man younger than 30 in good health. Some clones in this sample may be carry-over from other donors' samples.

This chain uses TRBV11-2 with TRBJ2-7, with D uncertain. Germline loops: CDR1 SGHAT, CDR2 FQNNGV. This CDR3 has 15 amino acids. Deletions cut 1 base from V and 6 bases from J, with 16 bases between. CDR3 in DNA: TGTGCCAGCAGCTTAGCGGCCTTCATCCCCGGCGAGCAGTACTTC. Its translation is CASSLAAFIPGEQYF. Full variable domain (rest looked up from reference TRBV11-2 and TRBJ2-7): EAGVAQSPRYKIIEKRQSVAFWCNPISGHATLYWYQQILGQGPKLLIQFQNNGVVDDSQLPKDRFSAERLKGVDSTLKIQPAKLEDSAVYLCASSLAAFIPGEQYFGPGTRLTVT.

This clone occurred once. The chain has TRBV9 and TRBJ1-2; a weak D match, TRBD1 (5 bases). Trimming removed 3 bases at V and 5 bases at J, with 26 bases between. CDR1 and CDR2 from the germline V gene are SGDLS and YYNGEE. The CDR3 has 18 residues. In DNA form, the CDR3 reads TGTGCCAGCAGCGAACAGGCTGCGTCAAGAGAGATTTGGTATGGCTACACCTTC. It translates to CASSEQAASREIWYGYTF.

The genes are TRBV5-4 and TRBJ2-3; 14 bases are shared with TRBD2. This CDR3 spans 17 amino acids. The V gene end was trimmed by 3 bases and the J gene end by 0 bases; junction bases not matched to a gene: 3. Germline-derived CDR1 and CDR2 are SGHNT and YYREEE (reference sequence). CDR3 loop: CASSSGTSGSSTDTQYF. The CDR3 coding sequence is TGTGCCAGCAGCTCGGGGACTAGCGGGAGTAGCACAGATACGCAGTATTTT. The full variable domain, completed using reference TRBV5-4 and TRBJ2-3, is ETGVTQSPTHLIKTRGQQVTLRCSSQSGHNTVSWYQQALGQGPQFIFQYYREEENGRGNFPPRFSGLQFPNYSSELNVNALELDDSALYLCASSSGTSGSSTDTQYFGPGTRLTVL.

The chain uses TRBV6-6 and TRBJ1-5; D remains ambiguous. CDR1 MNHNY and CDR2 SVGAGI come from the germline V gene (reference sequence). Trimming took 0 bases from V and 4 from J, leaving 4 bases between them. This CDR3 has 13 residues. CDR3 loop: CASSYSHNQPQHF. CDR3 sequence (DNA): TGTGCCAGCAGTTACTCGCATAATCAGCCCCAGCATTTT.

Regarding this clone: This same CDR3 is encoded by further DNA sequences in the sample. The chain couples TRBV5-1 to TRBJ1-4; TRBD1 matches at 8 bases. In germline, CDR1 is SGHRS, CDR2 YFSETQ. The CDR3 is made up of 15 amino acids. V lost 3 bases, J lost 0 bases, and 1 base stayed unmatched. In DNA, the CDR3 is TGCGCCAGCAGCTCGACAGGGGCAACTAATGAAAAACTGTTTTTT. This sequence encodes CASSSTGATNEKLFF. Together with reference TRBV5-1 and TRBJ1-4, the CDR3 gives the full variable domain: KAGVTQTPRYLIKTRGQQVTLSCSPISGHRSVSWYQQTPGQGLQFLFEYFSETQRNKGNFPGRFSGRQFSNSRSEMNVSTLELGDSALYLCASSSTGATNEKLFFGSGTQLSVL.

CDR3 residues: CASSLSQGLETQYF. The CDR3, as DNA: TGTGCCAGCTCACTATCGCAGGGCCTAGAGACCCAGTACTTC. The chain carries TRBV18 and TRBJ2-5; tentative D call: TRBD1 (5 bases). Trimming shortened V by 4 bases and J by 4 bases, and 13 bases separated the two germline ends. The CDR3 contains 14 residues. CDR1 is KGHSH and CDR2 is LQKENI in the germline V gene.

DNA of the CDR3: TGTGCCAGCAGTGGTCGGGGGGACGGCTACACCTTC. This gives the protein CASSGRGDGYTF. The chain employs TRBV6-5 and TRBJ1-2; the D gene is possibly TRBD1 (5 bases). The CDR3 length is 12 residues. Germline assignment: CDR1 MNHEY and CDR2 SVGAGI. Trimming removed 5 bases at V and 8 bases at J, with 12 bases between.

A remark on this clone: The sample has other DNA sequences that encode this CDR3 too. This sequence joins TRBV11-3 and TRBJ2-1, with unresolved D. Per germline, CDR1 SGHNT and CDR2 YENEEA. This CDR3 is 12 amino acids long. V shed 2 bases and J shed 7 bases, with 6 bases lying between them. Here the CDR3 reads CASSLYGNEQFF. The DNA of the CDR3 is TGTGCCAGCAGCTTATACGGGAATGAGCAGTTCTTC.

CDR3 coding DNA: TGTGCCAGCAGCCCGTCCGGGACAGGAGGCACGAATGAGCAGTTCTTC. Amino acid sequence: CASSPSGTGGTNEQFF. This rearrangement joins TRBV7-3 to TRBJ2-1; TRBD1 matches 8 bases. After removal of 5 bases from V and 7 bases from J, the junction contained 13 bases not matched to a gene. This CDR3 is 16 amino acids long. CDR1 and CDR2 from the germline V gene are SGHTA and FQGTGA.

The chain recombines TRBV21-1 with TRBJ2-7; TRBD2 is taken as the D call from the table, unchecked against the DNA. TRBV21-1 is deemed a pseudogene. CDR3 length: 19 residues. In nucleotides, the CDR3 is TGTGCCAGCAGCAAAAATAAGGGGACTAGCGGGAGGAGAACCTACGAGCAGTACTTC. Protein product: CASSKNKGTSGRRTYEQYF.

This clone occurred once. The CDR3 coding sequence is TGTGCCAGCAGCCGAGAAGGAGGCCTTAGCAATCAGCCCCAGCATTTT. It is translated as CASSREGGLSNQPQHF. This chain uses TRBV7-8 with TRBJ1-5, with D hard to call. The CDR3 is 16 amino acids. V was trimmed by 5 bases and J by 0 bases, leaving 14 bases between them. Germline V CDR1 and CDR2: SGHVS, FQNEAQ.

V is TRBV5-4 and J is TRBJ2-3, with 13 nucleotides matching TRBD2. Unmatched junction bases numbered 4, after V lost 4 bases and J lost 2 bases. This CDR3 has 16 residues. In germline, CDR1 is SGHNT, CDR2 YYREEE (reference sequence). In DNA, the CDR3 is TGTGCCAGCAGCCTCGGGACTAGCGGGACCACAGATACGCAGTATTTT. Its translation: CASSLGTSGTTDTQYF.

The genes are TRBV5-1 and TRBJ2-7; a weak D match, TRBD2 (7 bases). The CDR3 loop spans 15 amino acids. Trimming removed 3 bases from V and 5 bases from J, with 18 bases in between. CDR1 is SGHRS and CDR2 is YFSETQ in the germline V gene. The CDR3 reads CASSWGAGAGNEQYF. CDR3 DNA: TGCGCCAGCAGCTGGGGGGCGGGAGCGGGGAACGAGCAGTACTTC.

The J gene is TRBJ2-1, the V gene TRBV10-3; D remains unclear. V gave up 6 bases and J gave up 0 bases, with 6 bases separating them. There are 13 residues in the CDR3. The germline gives CDR1 ENHRY, CDR2 SYGVKD. The CDR3 DNA reads as TGTGCCATCAGGACTCTCTCCTACAATGAGCAGTTCTTC. Protein product: CAIRTLSYNEQFF.

This chain's CDR3 is CSVGVGAKNIQYF. The CDR3 region has the DNA TGCAGCGTTGGAGTGGGAGCCAAAAACATTCAGTACTTC. V is TRBV29-1 and J is TRBJ2-4, with no clear D. The V end lost 4 bases, the J end lost 0 bases, and 7 bases lay between the germline ends. The CDR3 is 13 amino acids. The germline V gene encodes CDR1 SQVTM and CDR2 ANQGSEA.

The chain combines TRBV28 with TRBJ2-3; D perhaps matches TRBD1 (5 bases). The ends were cut back, 3 bases at V and 4 bases at J, with 14 bases in the middle. The germline CDR1 and CDR2 sequences are MDHEN and SYDVKM. The CDR3 consists of 15 residues. The CDR3 loop is CASSLGRGWADTQYF. The DNA for the CDR3 is TGTGCCAGCAGTTTGGGAAGGGGCTGGGCAGATACGCAGTATTTT.

CDR3 in DNA: TGTGCCAGCAGCTCACAGGGGGTTGACACCGGGGAGCTGTTTTTT. It translates to CASSSQGVDTGELFF. The chain employs TRBV28 and TRBJ2-2; 8 bases map to TRBD1. The CDR3 has 15 amino acids. Germline lookup yields CDR1 MDHEN and CDR2 SYDVKM. V gave up 6 bases and J gave up 3 bases; unmatched junction bases: 6.

The V call is TRBV2, the J call TRBJ1-5; D call uncertain. Between the trimmed V and J ends, which lost 3 bases and 8 bases, there was a span of 5 bases. Germline CDR1 and CDR2: SNHLY and FYNNEI. The CDR3 runs to 11 residues. This CDR3 is CASSEGEPQHF. For the CDR3, the DNA is TGTGCCAGCAGTGAGGGTGAGCCCCAGCATTTT.

The rearrangement uses TRBV27 and TRBJ1-4, with D uncertain. The CDR3 consists of 14 residues. Germline CDR1 and CDR2: MNHEY and SMNVEV (reference sequence). V shed 0 bases and J shed 8 bases, with 10 bases lying between them. This chain's CDR3 is CASSLSGLEEKLFF. DNA for the CDR3: TGTGCCAGCAGTTTATCAGGGTTGGAAGAAAAACTGTTTTTT.

The chain uses TRBV18 and TRBJ1-1, with D unresolved. V was pared by 5 bases and J by 5 bases, with 12 bases between. The CDR3 has 13 residues. Germline V gene lookup returns CDR1 KGHSH and CDR2 LQKENI. CDR3 sequence reads: CASSLQSSTEAFF. CDR3 bases: TGTGCCAGCTCATTACAGTCCTCGACTGAAGCTTTCTTT.

The chain links TRBV28 to TRBJ1-5; a possible D gene is TRBD1 (5 bases). V was cut by 6 bases and J by 7 bases, with 19 bases left in between. The CDR3 covers 15 residues. Germline V CDR1 and CDR2: MDHEN, SYDVKM. CDR3 sequence (DNA): TGTGCCAGCAGCCCTTATCCGGGAGGGGAGCAGCCCCAGCATTTT. As protein: CASSPYPGGEQPQHF.